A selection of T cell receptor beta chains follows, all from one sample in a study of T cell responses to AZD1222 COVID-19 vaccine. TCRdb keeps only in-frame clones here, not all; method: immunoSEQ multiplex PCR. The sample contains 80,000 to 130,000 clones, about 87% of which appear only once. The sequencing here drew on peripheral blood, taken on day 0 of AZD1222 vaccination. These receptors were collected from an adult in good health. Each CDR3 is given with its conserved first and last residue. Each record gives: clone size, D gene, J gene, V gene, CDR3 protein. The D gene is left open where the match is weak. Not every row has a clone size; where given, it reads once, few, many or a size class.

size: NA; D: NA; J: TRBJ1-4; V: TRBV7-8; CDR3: CASSLGTRVGEKLFF
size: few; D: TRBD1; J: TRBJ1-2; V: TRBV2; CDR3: CASSLGTGGYGYTF
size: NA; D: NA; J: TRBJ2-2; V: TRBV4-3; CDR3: CASSQVWGPASNTGELFF
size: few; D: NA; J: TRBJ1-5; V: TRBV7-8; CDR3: CASSQNLRGQHF
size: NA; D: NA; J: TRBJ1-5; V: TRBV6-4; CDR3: CASSLGADQPQHF
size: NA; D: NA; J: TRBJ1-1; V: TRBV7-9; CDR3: CASSQWGENTEAFF
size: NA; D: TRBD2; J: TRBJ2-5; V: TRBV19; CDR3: CASSIRLAGVAETQYF
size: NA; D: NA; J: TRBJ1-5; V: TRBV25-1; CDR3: CASSESRNSNQPQHF
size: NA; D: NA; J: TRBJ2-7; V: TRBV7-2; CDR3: CASSLHGSYEQYF
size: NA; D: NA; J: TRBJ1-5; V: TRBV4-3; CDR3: CASSQDLSRVGQPQHF
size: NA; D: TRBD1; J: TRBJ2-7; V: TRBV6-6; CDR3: CASSYSRRTGHYEQYF
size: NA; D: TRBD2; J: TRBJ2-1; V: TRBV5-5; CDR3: CASSFRGGGGIGEQFF
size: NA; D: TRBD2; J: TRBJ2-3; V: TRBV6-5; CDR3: CASRTLGGSQPTQYF
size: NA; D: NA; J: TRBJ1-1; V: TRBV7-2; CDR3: CASSLGRGAFTEAFF
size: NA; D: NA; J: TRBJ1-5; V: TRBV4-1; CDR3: CASSQDQIGSQHF
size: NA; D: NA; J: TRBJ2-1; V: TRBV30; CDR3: CAWTTGTLHNEQFF
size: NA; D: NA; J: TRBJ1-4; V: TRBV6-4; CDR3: CASSDNYGTDEKLFF
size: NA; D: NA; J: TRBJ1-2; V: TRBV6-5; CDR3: CASGTRRTDTF
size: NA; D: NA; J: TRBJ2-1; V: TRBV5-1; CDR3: CASREEGVRGEQFF
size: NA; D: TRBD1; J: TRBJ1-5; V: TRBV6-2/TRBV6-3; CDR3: CASRPTGQGNQPQHF
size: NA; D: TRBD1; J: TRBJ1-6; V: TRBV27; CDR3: CASRLQGASYYSPLHF
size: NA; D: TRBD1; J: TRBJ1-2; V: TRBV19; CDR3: CASSSYNTGGIVGYTF